Following are 20 T cell receptor beta chains from one sample sequenced in a study of T cells in Graves' hyperthyroidism and ophthalmopathy. TCR beta CDR3 region amplification was performed from RNA transcripts. HTBI primers drove first-round RT-PCR of the TCR CDR3. From the multiplex PCR reads, TCRdb called clonotypes with MiXCR, one entry per CDR3 protein. Of about 400,000 distinct CDR3 sequences in the sample, over 12% were seen once. The source material was blood. The receptors stem from a woman aged 55-69 years with Graves' ophthalmopathy.

In its sample, this clonotype was seen many times. V usage is TRBV28 and J usage is TRBJ2-1, with D unresolved. Per the germline V gene, CDR1 is MDHEN and CDR2 is SYDVKM. This CDR3 region has 15 residues. V was clipped by 6 bases and J by 2 bases, with 14 bases between them. CDR3 nucleotide sequence: TGTGCCAGCAGCCACGCCACGGCAACCTACAATGAGCAGTTCTTC. Its translation: CASSHATATYNEQFF. Based on the CDR3 plus reference TRBV28 and TRBJ2-1, the full variable domain is DVKVTQSSRYLVKRTGEKVFLECVQDMDHENMFWYRQDPGLGLRLIYFSYDVKMKEKGDIPEGYSVSREKKERFSLILESASTNQTSMYLCASSHATATYNEQFFGPGTRLTVL.

This clonotype appeared many times. The CDR3 protein is CASRPTSGSTGELFF. Here the CDR3 DNA reads TGTGCCAGCAGACCGACTAGCGGGAGTACCGGGGAGCTGTTTTTT. V usage is TRBV27 and J usage is TRBJ2-2; 12 bases agree with TRBD2. Germline trimming cut 6 bases from V and 5 bases from J; bases unmatched to any gene: 4. The CDR3 has 15 amino acids. Germline-derived CDR1 and CDR2 are MNHEY and SMNVEV (reference sequence).

The chain combines TRBV20-1 with TRBJ1-2; D remains ambiguous. The CDR3 loop spans 11 amino acids. The germline V gene encodes CDR1 DFQATT and CDR2 SNEGSKA (reference sequence). V was shortened by 6 bases and J by 4 bases, with 9 bases between the two germline ends. The CDR3 region has the DNA TGCAGTGCCTCTCGGGGCTATGGCTACACCTTC. It is translated as CSASRGYGYTF.

The chain recombines TRBV6-1 with TRBJ2-5; 10 nucleotides agree with TRBD2. The CDR3 is made up of 16 amino acids. J was trimmed by 2 bases and V by 0 bases; bases with no gene match: 3. Germline values: CDR1 MNHNS, CDR2 SASEGT. In nucleotides, the CDR3 is TGTGCCAGCAGTGAAGCGGTAGCGGGGGGACAAGAGACCCAGTACTTC. It is translated as CASSEAVAGGQETQYF.

This clonotype occurred many times. A read error may produce the germline difference seen at one junction end. This sequence joins TRBV4-1 and TRBJ2-5; no clear D gene. This CDR3 is 14 amino acids long. Looked up from germline, CDR1 is MGHRA and CDR2 is YSYEKL. The CDR3 loop reads CASSQEAPGETQYF. The CDR3 DNA reads as TGCGCCAGCAGTCAAGAGGCGCCCGGGGAGACCCAGTACTTC.

The sample holds many counts of this clonotype. This chain connects TRBV9 to TRBJ2-1, with D perhaps matching TRBD1 (5 bases). The CDR3 is made up of 13 amino acids. Trimming shortened V by 0 bases and J by 8 bases, and 9 bases separated the two germline ends. The germline V gene encodes CDR1 SGDLS and CDR2 YYNGEE. The CDR3 nucleotides are TGTGCCAGCAGCGTAGAGTTAGGGGATGAGCAGTTCTTC. It specifies CASSVELGDEQFF.

The chain uses TRBV5-8 and TRBJ2-5; 11 bases agree with TRBD2. The CDR3 sequence is 16 residues long. Germline lookup yields CDR1 SGHTS and CDR2 YDEGEE. Trimming at V came to 4 bases and at J to 5 bases, leaving 10 bases not matched to a gene. CDR3 DNA sequence: TGTGCCAGCAGCGCGACTAGCGGGGCTCAACTGGAGACCCAGTACTTC. As protein: CASSATSGAQLETQYF.

This rearrangement joins TRBV12-3 or TRBV12-4 to TRBJ2-7; TRBD1 might be the D (6 bases). CDR3 size: 14 residues. Between the trimmed V and J ends, which lost 6 bases and 2 bases, there was a span of 14 bases. The CDR3 sequence is CASRTGQATYEQYF. The CDR3 DNA reads TGTGCCAGCAGAACGGGACAAGCCACCTACGAGCAGTACTTC.

V is TRBV24-1 and J is TRBJ2-1, with TRBD1 matching over 12 bases. The CDR3 spans 18 residues. The trim removed 3 bases at V and 4 bases at J, leaving 9 bases unmatched. From germline, CDR1 is KGHDR and CDR2 SFDVKD. The chain's CDR3 is CATSDPRDRGLGYNEQFF. CDR3 DNA sequence: TGTGCCACCAGTGATCCCCGGGACAGGGGGCTGGGGTACAATGAGCAGTTCTTC.

This clonotype showed up many times. V gene TRBV2 combines with J gene TRBJ2-7; D may be TRBD1 (10 bases). CDR3 length: 19 residues. V was trimmed by 0 bases and J by 1 base, leaving 22 bases between them. Germline values: CDR1 SNHLY, CDR2 FYNNEI. In nucleotides, the CDR3 is TGTGCCAGCAGTGAAGCGGGACAGGGGTTTAGCGGGAGTTCCTACGAGCAGTACTTC. This codes for CASSEAGQGFSGSSYEQYF.

Many counts were recorded for this clonotype. The chain combines TRBV2 with TRBJ2-7, with D perhaps assigned TRBD1 or TRBD2 (6 bases each). The CDR3 loop spans 15 amino acids. Trimming removed 5 bases at V and 4 bases at J, with 18 bases between. Germline lookup yields CDR1 SNHLY and CDR2 FYNNEI. The CDR3 here is CASSPRGGLIYEQYF. The CDR3 region has the DNA TGTGCCAGCAGTCCTCGAGGGGGGCTTATATACGAGCAGTACTTC.

This clonotype was seen ten or more times. This chain connects TRBV15 to TRBJ2-3; D not certain. The CDR3 consists of 14 residues. The V end lost 4 bases, the J end lost 0 bases, and 8 bases lay between the germline ends. From germline, CDR1 is LNHNV and CDR2 YYDKDF (reference sequence). CDR3 nucleotides: TGTGCCACCAGCACCCCTAGGAGCACAGATACGCAGTATTTT. Encoded protein: CATSTPRSTDTQYF.

This clonotype was detected many times. The chain employs TRBV28 and TRBJ1-2, with TRBD1 matching 7 bases. This CDR3 comprises 16 residues. CDR1 and CDR2 (germline): MDHEN, SYDVKM. Trimming took 5 bases from V and 5 from J; bases not matched to a gene: 14. CDR3 DNA sequence: TGTGCCAGCAGTCAAGGAAGGGGACAGTCGAGTTATGGCTACACCTTC. This translates into CASSQGRGQSSYGYTF.

This clonotype was observed a handful of times. This clone may be a read error of a much larger clone one base away. The genes are TRBV7-9 and TRBJ2-1; 8 nucleotides match TRBD2. Germline V lookup: CDR1 SEHNR, CDR2 FQNEAQ (reference sequence). The CDR3 contains 19 residues. This chain's CDR3 is CASNLVVTGGPGSYNEQFF. The DNA of the CDR3 is TGTGCCAGCAACTTAGTGGTAACGGGAGGGCCCGGCTCCTACAATGAGCAGTTCTTC. Variable domain in full (rest from reference TRBV7-9 and TRBJ2-1): DTGVSQNPRHKITKRGQNVTFRCDPISEHNRLYWYRQTLGQGPEFLTYFQNEAQLEKSRLLSDRFSAERPKGSFSTLEIQRTEQGDSAMYLCASNLVVTGGPGSYNEQFFGPGTRLTVL.

This clonotype was seen many times. The chain has TRBV12-3 or TRBV12-4 and TRBJ2-1, with 12 bases fitting TRBD2. With 6 bases clipped from V and 5 bases from J, the junction kept 5 bases outside the gene matches. CDR3 length equals 15 residues. In DNA, the CDR3 is TGTGCCAGCAGCCCCGGACTAGCGGGGAACAATGAGCAGTTCTTC. This gives the protein CASSPGLAGNNEQFF.

This clonotype was observed a few times. This rearrangement joins TRBV15 to TRBJ2-5, with D possibly being TRBD1 or TRBD2 (5 bases each). V lost 0 bases and J lost 2, with 10 bases in between. Germline V CDR1 and CDR2: LNHNV, YYDKDF (reference sequence). The CDR3 totals 15 residues. CDR3 bases: TGTGCCACCAGCAGAGATCTCTGGGGGCAAGAGACCCAGTACTTC. Amino acids: CATSRDLWGQETQYF.

This chain connects TRBV6-1 to TRBJ2-1; D not resolved. CDR3 size: 16 residues. CDR1 MNHNS and CDR2 SASEGT come from the germline V gene. V was pared by 3 bases and J by 0 bases, with 12 bases between. For the CDR3, the DNA is TGTGCCAGCAGTGACGGGCCCACGAGCTCCTACAATGAGCAGTTCTTC. Encoded protein: CASSDGPTSSYNEQFF.

In this sample, this clonotype turned up many times. This rearrangement joins TRBV7-2 to TRBJ2-1, with a tentative D call TRBD1 (5 bases). V lost 3 bases, J lost 3 bases, and 9 bases lay in between. Looked up from germline, CDR1 is SGHTA and CDR2 is FQGNSA. CDR3 length equals 14 residues. DNA of the CDR3: TGTGCCAGCAGCTTTACAGGCTTCTACAATGAGCAGTTCTTC. This sequence encodes CASSFTGFYNEQFF.

This clonotype has a handful of counts. V and J are TRBV6-5 and TRBJ1-2, with TRBD1 matching over 10 bases. The V segment lost 0 bases and the J segment 9 bases; nucleotides outside the gene matches: 4. The CDR3 sequence is 14 residues long. Per germline, CDR1 MNHEY and CDR2 SVGAGI. This CDR3 reads CASSYSGTGERYTF. For the CDR3, the DNA is TGTGCCAGCAGTTACTCAGGGACAGGGGAACGCTACACCTTC.

This clonotype appeared many times. The V call is TRBV27, the J call TRBJ2-7, with 9 bases aligning to TRBD1. The J segment lost 3 bases and the V segment lost 3 bases, leaving 6 bases of the junction unmatched. In germline, CDR1 is MNHEY, CDR2 SMNVEV (reference sequence). This CDR3 comprises 15 residues. CDR3 DNA: TGTGCCAGCAGTTTTAGTGGACAGGGGTTCTACGAGCAGTACTTC. Its translation is CASSFSGQGFYEQYF.